Below are 20 T cell receptor beta chains sequenced from a single sample in a study of blood T cell repertoires in COVID-19. Measured with immunoSEQ multiplex PCR; TCRdb has only the in-frame clones, and not every one. The table has under 130,000 clones, nearly 85% seen once. The sample was peripheral blood. These receptors all come from a human donor in a cohort sampled during active or convalescent COVID-19.

The chain combines TRBV30 with TRBJ1-4; TRBD1 is a possible D gene (6 bases). Trimming left V 2 bases short and J 0 bases short, with 13 bases between. Germline values: CDR1 GTSNPN, CDR2 SVGIG (reference sequence). The CDR3 contains 16 residues. In nucleotides, the CDR3 is TGTGCCTGGAGTCCAGGGGTGGGAGCAACTAATGAAAAACTGTTTTTT. Translated: CAWSPGVGATNEKLFF. The whole variable domain, remainder taken from reference TRBV30 and TRBJ1-4, is SQTIHQWPATLVQPVGSPLSLECTVEGTSNPNLYWYRQAAGRGLQLLFYSVGIGQISSEVPQNLSASRPQDRQFILSSKKLLLSDSGFYLCAWSPGVGATNEKLFFGSGTQLSVL.

This chain joins TRBV13 and TRBJ2-3; 8 bases are shared with TRBD2. Per germline, CDR1 PRHDT and CDR2 FYEKMQ (reference sequence). The junction had 10 bases not matched to a gene; V was cut back by 6 bases and J by 2 bases. The CDR3 contains 16 residues. CDR3 DNA: TGTGCCAGCAGTTCGGGTCGGCGGGGGGCCACAGATACGCAGTATTTT. As protein: CASSSGRRGATDTQYF.

The V call is TRBV24-1, the J call TRBJ2-3; 7 nucleotides match TRBD2. The germline gives CDR1 KGHDR, CDR2 SFDVKD. The CDR3 runs 13 residues. Unmatched junction bases numbered 8, after V lost 7 bases and J lost 8 bases. The CDR3 region is CATSTTGGSTQYF. As DNA, the CDR3 is TGTGCCACCAGCACTACGGGAGGTAGTACGCAGTATTTT.

This clone was found once. The chain recombines TRBV3-1 (or the pseudogene TRBV3-2) with TRBJ2-2; D possibly corresponds to TRBD1 (5 bases). V was shortened by 0 bases and J by 1 base, with 9 bases between the two germline ends. The CDR3 is 16 residues long. Germline V gene data show CDR1 as LGHDT and CDR2 as YNNKEL (reference sequence). CDR3 loop: CASSQDRQGNTGELFF. CDR3 bases: TGTGCCAGCAGCCAAGATCGTCAGGGGAACACCGGGGAGCTGTTTTTT.

This clone was recorded a few times. V gene TRBV19 combines with J gene TRBJ2-7; the D is unclear. The V gene's germline CDR1 is LNHDA and CDR2 SQIVND (reference sequence). V lost 8 bases, J lost 3 bases, and 5 bases lay in between. The CDR3 spans 10 residues. Here the CDR3 DNA reads TGTGCCAGTGGCAACTACGAGCAGTACTTC. Translated: CASGNYEQYF.

The chain is built from TRBV18 and TRBJ1-1; 7 positions agree with TRBD1. J gave up 1 base and V 3 bases, and 5 bases lay outside the gene matches. The CDR3 has 15 residues. Germline CDR1 and CDR2: KGHSH and LQKENI. This chain's CDR3 is CASSPLGQKNTEAFF. The DNA of the CDR3 is TGTGCCAGCTCACCCCTGGGACAGAAGAACACTGAAGCTTTCTTT.

The gene calls are TRBV2 and TRBJ2-5; D is uncertain. This CDR3 is built from 12 residues. Germline assignment: CDR1 SNHLY and CDR2 FYNNEI. Trimming shortened V by 6 bases and J by 5 bases, and 10 bases separated the two germline ends. As DNA, the CDR3 is TGTGCCAGCAGATCGGTCCGGGAGACCCAGTACTTC. It is translated as CASRSVRETQYF.

The CDR3 here is CASSPYPRREGTQYF. CDR3 coding DNA: TGCGCCAGCAGCCCCTATCCGAGGCGGGAGGGGACCCAGTACTTC. V and J are TRBV5-1 and TRBJ2-5; 9 nucleotides align to TRBD2. With V trimmed by 4 bases and J by 7 bases, 11 bases remained unmatched. Looked up from germline, CDR1 is SGHRS and CDR2 is YFSETQ. The CDR3 is 15 residues long.

The chain recombines TRBV19 with TRBJ1-5; D is perhaps TRBD1 (6 bases). The CDR3 is 16 amino acids. The V gene lost 6 bases and the J gene lost 4 bases, with 19 bases spanning the gap. Germline values: CDR1 LNHDA, CDR2 SQIVND (reference sequence). The CDR3 protein is CASSQTGQAWNQPQHF. The CDR3 DNA reads as TGTGCCAGTAGCCAGACAGGCCAGGCGTGGAATCAGCCCCAGCATTTT. Full variable domain (outside the CDR3, taken from reference TRBV19 and TRBJ1-5): DGGITQSPKYLFRKEGQNVTLSCEQNLNHDAMYWYRQDPGQGLRLIYYSQIVNDFQKGDIAEGYSVSREKKESFPLTVTSAQKNPTAFYLCASSQTGQAWNQPQHFGDGTRLSIL.

The chain carries TRBV2 and TRBJ1-1; D is uncertain. V was pared by 7 bases and J by 3 bases, with 15 bases between. The length of the CDR3 is 14 residues. The germline gives CDR1 SNHLY, CDR2 FYNNEI. This chain's CDR3 is CASTPGGGYTEAFF. The CDR3 DNA reads as TGTGCCAGCACCCCCGGCGGAGGGTACACTGAAGCTTTCTTT. The full variable domain, in which reference TRBV2 and TRBJ1-1 provide the parts outside the CDR3, is EPEVTQTPSHQVTQMGQEVILRCVPISNHLYFYWYRQILGQKVEFLVSFYNNEISEKSEIFDDQFSVERPDGSNFTLKIRSTKLEDSAMYFCASTPGGGYTEAFFGQGTRLTVV.

The chain employs TRBV9 and TRBJ2-2; no clear D gene. V lost 4 bases and J lost 2, with 9 bases in between. Germline V gene sequence: CDR1 SGDLS, CDR2 YYNGEE. The CDR3 is 14 amino acids. The CDR3 DNA reads as TGTGCCAGCAGCCCCTACTCCAACACCGGGGAGCTGTTTTTT. Translated, it gives CASSPYSNTGELFF.

Only a few counts were recorded for this clone. The chain is built from TRBV2 and TRBJ1-2, with a tentative D call TRBD1 (5 bases). The germline V and J ends were trimmed by 4 bases and 2 bases, with 11 bases remaining between them. Germline V gene lookup returns CDR1 SNHLY and CDR2 FYNNEI. The CDR3 runs to 14 residues. The CDR3 nucleotides read TGTGCCAGCAGTGGAATCGGACAAAACTATGGCTACACCTTC. It yields the protein CASSGIGQNYGYTF.

This clone turned up a few times. V gene TRBV9 combines with J gene TRBJ1-4; the D gene is possibly TRBD1 (5 bases). V was pared by 1 base and J by 10 bases, with 11 bases between. Germline V CDR1 and CDR2: SGDLS, YYNGEE. The CDR3 loop spans 13 amino acids. The CDR3 nucleotides read TGTGCCAGCAGCGTACAGGGAAAAGGAAAACTGTTTTTT. It yields the protein CASSVQGKGKLFF. Full variable domain (outside the CDR3, taken from reference TRBV9 and TRBJ1-4): DSGVTQTPKHLITATGQRVTLRCSPRSGDLSVYWYQQSLDQGLQFLIQYYNGEERAKGNILERFSAQQFPDLHSELNLSSLELGDSALYFCASSVQGKGKLFFGSGTQLSVL.

The rearrangement links TRBV7-2 to TRBJ2-5, with D maybe TRBD2 (5 bases). Germline CDR1 SGHTA, CDR2 FQGNSA. Deletions cut 5 bases from V and 2 bases from J, with 12 bases between. The length of the CDR3 is 14 residues. CDR3 in DNA: TGTGCCAGCAGCACCCGGGGTCAACAAGAGACCCAGTACTTC. This gives the protein CASSTRGQQETQYF.

This rearrangement joins TRBV9 to TRBJ1-6; TRBD1 agrees at 8 bases. The germline V gene encodes CDR1 SGDLS and CDR2 YYNGEE. V shed 4 bases and J 6 bases; nucleotides not matched to a gene: 9. The CDR3 is made up of 16 amino acids. CDR3 in DNA: TGTGCCAGCAGCCCCCAACCCAGGGGGCCTAATTCACCCCTCCACTTT. This sequence encodes CASSPQPRGPNSPLHF.

The chain combines TRBV29-1 with TRBJ1-1; no reliable D call. Trimming took off 3 bases at V and 4 bases at J, with 12 bases between the two ends. Germline V gene data show CDR1 as SQVTM and CDR2 as ANQGSEA. This CDR3 is built from 13 residues. CDR3 loop: CSVEGSSGTEAFF. Written as DNA, the CDR3 is TGCAGCGTTGAGGGGAGTTCGGGCACTGAAGCTTTCTTT. The whole variable domain, remainder taken from reference TRBV29-1 and TRBJ1-1, is SAVISQKPSRDICQRGTSLTIQCQVDSQVTMMFWYRQQPGQSLTLIATANQGSEATYESGFVIDKFPISRPNLTFSTLTVSNMSPEDSSIYLCSVEGSSGTEAFFGQGTRLTVV.

V usage is TRBV5-5 and J usage is TRBJ2-7; a possible D gene is TRBD1 (6 bases). CDR3 size: 15 residues. In germline, CDR1 is SGHKS, CDR2 YYEKEE (reference sequence). Trimming removed 5 bases at V and 4 bases at J, with 19 bases between. CDR3: CASRINPGQQYEQYF. The CDR3 DNA reads as TGTGCCAGCAGGATTAATCCGGGACAACAATACGAGCAGTACTTC.

This rearrangement joins TRBV7-3 to TRBJ2-1, with D hard to call. Trimming left V 4 bases short and J 6 bases short, with 7 bases between. The CDR3 has 12 amino acids. Per germline, CDR1 SGHTA and CDR2 FQGTGA. CDR3 coding DNA: TGTGCCAGCAGCTCGACTGGCAATGAGCAGTTCTTC. Its translation: CASSSTGNEQFF. Full variable domain (outside the CDR3, taken from reference TRBV7-3 and TRBJ2-1): GAGVSQTPSNKVTEKGKYVELRCDPISGHTALYWYRQSLGQGPEFLIYFQGTGAADDSGLPNDRFFAVRPEGSVSTLKIQRTERGDSAVYLCASSSTGNEQFFGPGTRLTVL.

This rearrangement joins TRBV4-2 to TRBJ2-7; 9 bases map to TRBD2. V was pared by 7 bases and J by 2 bases, with 9 bases of the junction left unmatched. Germline values: CDR1 LGHNA, CDR2 YNFKEQ. The CDR3 is 15 amino acids. The CDR3 coding sequence is TGTGCCAGCACCCCCTGGCGGGGGGGCCCCTACGAGCAGTACTTC. This gives the protein CASTPWRGGPYEQYF.

The chain recombines TRBV27 with TRBJ2-3; a possible D gene is TRBD2 (6 bases). CDR1 is MNHEY, CDR2 SMNVEV, per germline (reference sequence). The CDR3 covers 14 residues. V was pared by 6 bases and J by 5 bases, with 15 bases between. The CDR3 nucleotides read TGTGCCAGCAGGCTGGGCCTCGGGGGAGATACGCAGTATTTT. This sequence encodes CASRLGLGGDTQYF.